The 11 T cell receptor beta chains presented below share a single source sample, sequenced in a study of vaccination effects on CD4 cells after COVID-19. Their cognate antigens are unknown. Within the ViraFEST assay, antigen-specific CD4+ T cells underwent expansion with viral peptide pools prior to sequencing. The authors isolated CD4+ T cells after 10 days of culture. Method: immunoSEQ multiplex PCR; TCRdb's copy keeps in-frame clones and lacks some. Altogether about 60,000 clones are present, about four fifths being singletons, with the ten largest covering under 3%. The sample in question was CD4+ T cells from PBMCs cultured with HCoV-229E spike peptides, obtained before COVID-19 vaccination. The receptor set was obtained from a human donor who received a COVID-19 vaccine.

The rearrangement joins TRBV15 to TRBJ2-1, with a weak D call TRBD2 (5 bases). Between the trimmed V and J ends, which lost 0 bases and 8 bases, there was a span of 20 bases. The CDR3 is 17 residues long. CDR1 is LNHNV, CDR2 YYDKDF, per germline (reference sequence). For the CDR3, the DNA is TGTGCCACCAGCAGAGATCTCGGTTGGGGTGCGCGGGATGAGCAGTTCTTC. It translates to CATSRDLGWGARDEQFF.

The chain recombines TRBV30 with TRBJ1-4; 12 positions match TRBD1. The CDR3 is made up of 17 amino acids. Germline values: CDR1 GTSNPN, CDR2 SVGIG (reference sequence). Germline trimming cut 0 bases from V and 9 bases from J; bases unmatched to any gene: 11. Written as DNA, the CDR3 is TGTGCCTGGAGTGTTCGCAAATCCGGGACAGGGGGCCAAAAACTGTTTTTT. Translation gives CAWSVRKSGTGGQKLFF.

Written as DNA, the CDR3 is TGTGCCAGCAGGTTGACAGGGGCTCTTTCACCCCTCCACTTT. The encoded protein is CASRLTGALSPLHF. V usage is TRBV5-6 and J usage is TRBJ1-6; 8 bases fit TRBD1. With 5 bases clipped from V and 9 bases from J, the junction kept 7 bases outside the gene matches. CDR3 size: 14 residues. CDR1 and CDR2 (germline): SGHDT, YYEEEE.

The rearrangement uses TRBV4-3 and TRBJ1-2; D gene ambiguous. V was pared by 1 base and J by 4 bases, with 16 bases between. Per the germline V gene, CDR1 is LGHNA and CDR2 is YSLEER. This CDR3 has 16 residues. The chain's CDR3 is CASSQGAGVVGYGYTF. CDR3 nucleotide sequence: TGCGCCAGCAGCCAAGGGGCCGGGGTCGTCGGCTATGGCTACACCTTC.

This clone was seen a handful of times. The rearrangement uses TRBV6-5 and TRBJ1-1; D not certain. The CDR3 runs to 13 residues. Germline V gives CDR1 MNHEY, CDR2 SVGAGI. Deletions cut 7 bases from V and 3 bases from J, with 12 bases between. CDR3 residues: CASTRDLYTEAFF. The CDR3 DNA follows: TGTGCCAGCACCAGAGACCTGTACACTGAAGCTTTCTTT.

V is TRBV9 and J is TRBJ1-6; a possible D gene is TRBD1 (5 bases). The CDR3 contains 17 residues. From germline, CDR1 is SGDLS and CDR2 YYNGEE. The V end lost 4 bases, the J end lost 6 bases, and 20 bases lay between the germline ends. As DNA, the CDR3 is TGTGCCAGCAGCAAGCGGACAAACCCCTCTGCTAATTCACCCCTCCACTTT. It yields the protein CASSKRTNPSANSPLHF.

V is TRBV6-2 or TRBV6-3 and J is TRBJ2-3, with a possible D match to TRBD2 (5 bases). Germline V CDR1 and CDR2: MNHEY, SVGEGT. Trimming took off 0 bases at V and 0 bases at J, with 7 bases between the two ends. The CDR3 is 15 amino acids. CDR3 residues: CASSYSRVSTDTQYF. For the CDR3, the DNA is TGTGCCAGCAGTTACTCGAGGGTGAGCACAGATACGCAGTATTTT.

The V and J genes are TRBV11-2 and TRBJ2-5; the match to TRBD1 covers 8 bases. CDR1 is SGHAT and CDR2 is FQNNGV in the germline V gene. The V segment lost 1 base and the J segment 9 bases; nucleotides outside the gene matches: 7. The CDR3 length is 14 residues. This CDR3 reads CASSLVGQGTAQYF. CDR3 DNA sequence: TGTGCCAGCAGCTTAGTCGGACAGGGAACGGCCCAGTACTTC.

The chain joins TRBV3-1 (or the pseudogene TRBV3-2) to TRBJ2-5; the match to TRBD1 covers 9 bases. Germline V lookup: CDR1 LGHDT, CDR2 YNNKEL (reference sequence). The CDR3 extends over 14 amino acids. V shed 4 bases and J 4 bases; nucleotides not matched to a gene: 4. The CDR3 here is CASSLRQGGETQYF. The CDR3 bases are TGTGCCAGCAGCCTTAGACAGGGGGGAGAGACCCAGTACTTC.

J is TRBJ1-2 and V is TRBV7-9; D gene ambiguous. There are 14 residues in the CDR3. V lost 0 bases to trimming and J lost 2 bases, with 7 bases between them. CDR1 is SEHNR and CDR2 is FQNEAQ in the germline V gene (reference sequence). The CDR3 DNA sequence: TGTGCCAGCAGCTTAGCCGTCCAGAACTATGGCTACACCTTC. Translation: CASSLAVQNYGYTF.

This chain uses TRBV7-9 with TRBJ2-7; D is unresolved. The germline V gene has CDR1 SEHNR and CDR2 FQNEAQ (reference sequence). The CDR3 covers 13 residues. Trimming left V 5 bases short and J 7 bases short, with 15 bases between. CDR3 sequence: CASSPLGAREQYV. CDR3 DNA: TGTGCCAGCAGCCCACTGGGTGCGAGAGAGCAGTACGTC.